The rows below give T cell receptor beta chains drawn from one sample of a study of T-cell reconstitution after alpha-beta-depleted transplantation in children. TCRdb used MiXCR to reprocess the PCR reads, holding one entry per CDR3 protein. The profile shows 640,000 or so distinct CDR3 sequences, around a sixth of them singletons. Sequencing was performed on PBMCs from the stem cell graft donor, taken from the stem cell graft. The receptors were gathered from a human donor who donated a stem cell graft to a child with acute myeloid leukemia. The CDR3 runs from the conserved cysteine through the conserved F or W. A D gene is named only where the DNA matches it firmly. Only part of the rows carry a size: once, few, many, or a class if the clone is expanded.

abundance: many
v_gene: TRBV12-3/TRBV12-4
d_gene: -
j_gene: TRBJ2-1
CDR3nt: TGTGCCAGCCGGCGTTTGCGGGGGCCCTACAATGAGCAGTTCTTC
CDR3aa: CASRRLRGPYNEQFF

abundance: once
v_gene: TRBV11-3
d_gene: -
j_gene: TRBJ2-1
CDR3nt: TGTGCCAGCAGCTCGGGACTCCAATCCTACAATGAGCAGTTCTTC
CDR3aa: CASSSGLQSYNEQFF

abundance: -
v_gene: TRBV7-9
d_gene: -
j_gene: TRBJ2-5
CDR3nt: TGTGCCAGCAGCTTATCGGTAGCGGCCCAAGAGACCCAGTACTTC
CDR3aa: CASSLSVAAQETQYF

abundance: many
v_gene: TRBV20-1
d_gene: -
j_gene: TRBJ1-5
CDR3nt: TGCAGTGCACCTCAGGACAGAGGTTCACGGCAGCCCCAGCATTTT
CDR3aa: CSAPQDRGSRQPQHF

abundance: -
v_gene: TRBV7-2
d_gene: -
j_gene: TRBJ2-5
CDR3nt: TGTGCCAGCAGCACTACTGGGGAGACCCAGTACTTC
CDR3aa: CASSTTGETQYF

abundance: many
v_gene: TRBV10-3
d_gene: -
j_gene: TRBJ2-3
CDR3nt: TGTGCCATCAGAGGGGGGGTCACAGATACGCAGTATTTT
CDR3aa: CAIRGGVTDTQYF

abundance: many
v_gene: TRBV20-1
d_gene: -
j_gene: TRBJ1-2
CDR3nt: TGCAGTGCTAGAGAATGGGGAGGCTATGGCTACACCTTC
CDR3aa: CSAREWGGYGYTF

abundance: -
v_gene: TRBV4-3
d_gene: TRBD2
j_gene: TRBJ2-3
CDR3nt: TGCGCCAGCAGCCAGGCGGGCGGGGGGGCAGATACGCAGTATTTT
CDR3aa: CASSQAGGGADTQYF

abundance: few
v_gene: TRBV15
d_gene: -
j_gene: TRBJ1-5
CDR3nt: TGTGCCACCAGCAGTTCGGTCGTGAGCAATCAGCCCCAGCATTTT
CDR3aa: CATSSSVVSNQPQHF

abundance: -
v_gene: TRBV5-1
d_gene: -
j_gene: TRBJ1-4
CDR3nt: TGCGCCAGCAGCCCAACAGGGAAACCGGCGGAAAAACTGTTTTTT
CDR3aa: CASSPTGKPAEKLFF

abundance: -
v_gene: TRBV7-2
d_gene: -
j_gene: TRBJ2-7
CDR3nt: TGTGCCAGCAGCCCCCTGTGGCAGGGCTACGAGCAGTACTTC
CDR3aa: CASSPLWQGYEQYF

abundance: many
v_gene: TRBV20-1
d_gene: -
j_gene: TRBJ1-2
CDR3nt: TGCAGTGCTAGAGATCGTCTTGGTTTTAACTATGGCTACACCTTC
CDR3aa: CSARDRLGFNYGYTF

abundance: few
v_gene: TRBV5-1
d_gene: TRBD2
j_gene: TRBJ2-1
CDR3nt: TGCGCCAGCAGCTACACGGGGACTAGCGGCTACAATGAGCAGTTCTTC
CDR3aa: CASSYTGTSGYNEQFF

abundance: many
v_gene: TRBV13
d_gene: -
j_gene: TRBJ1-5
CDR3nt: TGTGCCAGCAGCTTGAGGGGAGAGCCCCAGCATTTT
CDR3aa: CASSLRGEPQHF

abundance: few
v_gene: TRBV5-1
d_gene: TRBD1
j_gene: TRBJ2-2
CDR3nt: TGCGCCAGCAGCTGGACAGGGGGCGATGGCACCGGGGAGCTGTTTTTT
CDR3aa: CASSWTGGDGTGELFF

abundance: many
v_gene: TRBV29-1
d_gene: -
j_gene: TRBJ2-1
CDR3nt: TGCAGCGCCTTCCGGCTTGGGAATGAGCAGTTCTTC
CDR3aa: CSAFRLGNEQFF

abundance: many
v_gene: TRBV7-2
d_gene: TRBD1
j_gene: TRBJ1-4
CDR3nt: TGTGCCAGCAGCTTAGGACAGGGCGGGGGAAAACTGTTTTTT
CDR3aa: CASSLGQGGGKLFF

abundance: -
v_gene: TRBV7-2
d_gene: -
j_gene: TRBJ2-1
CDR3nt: TGTGCCAGCAGACCCCTTATCCGGGACGTATACGGATCCTACAATGAGCAGTTCTTC
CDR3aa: CASRPLIRDVYGSYNEQFF

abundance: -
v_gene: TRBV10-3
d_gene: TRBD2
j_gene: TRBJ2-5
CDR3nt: TGTGCCATCGGGGATTCTAGGACTAGTGTTCCGGAGACCCAGTACTTC
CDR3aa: CAIGDSRTSVPETQYF

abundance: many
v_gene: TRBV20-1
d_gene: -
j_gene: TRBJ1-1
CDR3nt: TGCAGTGCTAGACCCCATGGGATGAACACTGAAGCTTTCTTT
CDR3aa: CSARPHGMNTEAFF

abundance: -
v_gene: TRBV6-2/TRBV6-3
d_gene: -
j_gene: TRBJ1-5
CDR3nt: TGTGCCAGCAGTTCCAGGGGTAACGGGCAGCCCCAGCATTTT
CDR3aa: CASSSRGNGQPQHF

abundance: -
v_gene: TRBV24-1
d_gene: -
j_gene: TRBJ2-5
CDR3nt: TGTGCCACCAGTGATACAGGGAGGAACAGGGAGACCCAGTACTTC
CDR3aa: CATSDTGRNRETQYF

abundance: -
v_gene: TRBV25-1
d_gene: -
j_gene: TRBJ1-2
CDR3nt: TGTGCGTCTCTCGGGCCTGTCTACCATGGCTACACCTTC
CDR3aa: CASLGPVYHGYTF

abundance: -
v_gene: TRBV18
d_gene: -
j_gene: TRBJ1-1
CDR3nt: TGTGCCAGCTCACCGTCCGGACAGCTGAACACTGAAGCTTTCTTT
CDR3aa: CASSPSGQLNTEAFF

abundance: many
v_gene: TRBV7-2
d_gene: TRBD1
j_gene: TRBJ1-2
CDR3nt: TGTGCCAGCAGTCTGACAGGGGGAGGATATGGCTACACCTTC
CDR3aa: CASSLTGGGYGYTF

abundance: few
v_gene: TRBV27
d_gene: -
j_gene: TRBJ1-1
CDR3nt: TGTGCCAGCAGTGCGGCAGGGAGGAACACTGAAGCTTTCTTT
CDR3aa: CASSAAGRNTEAFF

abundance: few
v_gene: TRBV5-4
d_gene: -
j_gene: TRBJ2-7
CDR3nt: TGTGCCAGCAGGTCCGGGGGCGAGCAGTACTTC
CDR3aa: CASRSGGEQYF

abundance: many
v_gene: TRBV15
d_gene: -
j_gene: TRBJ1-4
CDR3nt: TGTGCCACCAGCTCGGTCCGTAATGAAAAACTGTTTTTT
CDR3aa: CATSSVRNEKLFF

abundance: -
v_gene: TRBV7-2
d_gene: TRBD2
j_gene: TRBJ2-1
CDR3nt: TGTGCCAGCAGAGGTGCGCGGGGGGTCGACGATGAGCAGTTCTTC
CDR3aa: CASRGARGVDDEQFF

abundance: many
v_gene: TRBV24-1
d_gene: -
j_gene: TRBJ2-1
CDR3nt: TGTGCCACCAGACAGGACACTGAGCAGTTCTTC
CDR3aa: CATRQDTEQFF

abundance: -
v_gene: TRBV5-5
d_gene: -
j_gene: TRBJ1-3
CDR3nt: TGTGCCAGCAGCCCCGGGGCCTACTCTGGAAACACCATATATTTT
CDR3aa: CASSPGAYSGNTIYF

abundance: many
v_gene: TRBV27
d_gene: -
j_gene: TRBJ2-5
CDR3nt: TGTGCCAGCAGCTCAGTTCCCGGGTACCAAGAGACCCAGTACTTC
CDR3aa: CASSSVPGYQETQYF

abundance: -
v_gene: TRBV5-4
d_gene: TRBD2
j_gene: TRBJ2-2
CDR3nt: TGTGCCAGCAGCTTAGTCGGGACTAGCGGAAGCGCGAACACCGGGGAGCTGTTTTTT
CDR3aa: CASSLVGTSGSANTGELFF

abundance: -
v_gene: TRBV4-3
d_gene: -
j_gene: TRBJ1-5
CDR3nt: TGCGCCAGCAGCCAAGATGTCGAAGCCAATCAGCCCCAGCATTTT
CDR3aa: CASSQDVEANQPQHF

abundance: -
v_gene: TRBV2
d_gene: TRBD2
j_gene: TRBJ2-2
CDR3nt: TGTGCCAGCAGTGAGCAAGCGGGGGGCGACACCGGGGAGCTGTTTTTT
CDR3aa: CASSEQAGGDTGELFF

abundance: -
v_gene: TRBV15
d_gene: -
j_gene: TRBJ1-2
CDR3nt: TGTGCCACCAGCAGAGAGACCCGGGGGGGACGTAACTATGGCTACACCTTC
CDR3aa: CATSRETRGGRNYGYTF

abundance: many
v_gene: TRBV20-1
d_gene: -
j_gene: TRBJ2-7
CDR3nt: TGCAGTGCCGCCGAGGGGCCGGACGACGAGCAGTACTTC
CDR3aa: CSAAEGPDDEQYF

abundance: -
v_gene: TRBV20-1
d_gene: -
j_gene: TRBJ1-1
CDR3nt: TGCAGTGCTAGAGATGGGCATAGGACTGAAGCTTTCTTT
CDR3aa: CSARDGHRTEAFF

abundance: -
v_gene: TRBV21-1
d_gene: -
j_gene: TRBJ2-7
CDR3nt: TGTGCCAGCAGCAAACGGCCCCCTTACGAGCAGTACTTC
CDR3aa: CASSKRPPYEQYF

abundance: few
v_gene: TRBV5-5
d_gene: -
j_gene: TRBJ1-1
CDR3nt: TGTGCCAGCAGCTTGGAGGCAGGGGTGAACACTGAAGCTTTCTTT
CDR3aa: CASSLEAGVNTEAFF

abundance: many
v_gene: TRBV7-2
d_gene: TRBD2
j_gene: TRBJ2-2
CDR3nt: TGTGCCAGCAGCAGACCGGGACTAGCAGGCGCCGGGGAGCTGTTTTTT
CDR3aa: CASSRPGLAGAGELFF

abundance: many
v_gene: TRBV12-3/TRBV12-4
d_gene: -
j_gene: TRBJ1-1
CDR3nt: TGTGCCAGCAGTTTTACTACAGGGAGGACTGAAGCTTTCTTT
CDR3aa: CASSFTTGRTEAFF

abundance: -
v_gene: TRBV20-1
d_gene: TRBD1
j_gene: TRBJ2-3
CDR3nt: TGCAGTGCTAGAGTAAGAGGGGGCGCAGGAGATACGCAGTATTTT
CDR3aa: CSARVRGGAGDTQYF

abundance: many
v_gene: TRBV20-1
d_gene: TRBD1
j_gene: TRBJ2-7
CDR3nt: TGCAGTGCTTTACATTCCGGGACAGGCTCCTACGAGCAGTACTTC
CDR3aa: CSALHSGTGSYEQYF

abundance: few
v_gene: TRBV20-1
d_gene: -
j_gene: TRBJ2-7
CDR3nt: TGCAGTGCTAGCCCTCCGGGGCAGGTTTACCAGTACTTC
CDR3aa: CSASPPGQVYQYF

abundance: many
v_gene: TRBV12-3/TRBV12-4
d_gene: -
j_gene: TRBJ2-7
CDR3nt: TGTGCCAGCAGTTTAGCAGGGGTCCGAACCTACGAGCAGTACTTC
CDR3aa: CASSLAGVRTYEQYF

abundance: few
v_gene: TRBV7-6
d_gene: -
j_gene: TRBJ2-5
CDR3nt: TGTGCCAGCAGCGTCTCGGGACTGGATGGGGAGACCCAGTACTTC
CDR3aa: CASSVSGLDGETQYF

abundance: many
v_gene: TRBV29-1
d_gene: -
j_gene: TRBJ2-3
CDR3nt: TGCAGCACGGGGGCGCAGCGGTGGGCAGATACGCAGTATTTT
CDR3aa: CSTGAQRWADTQYF

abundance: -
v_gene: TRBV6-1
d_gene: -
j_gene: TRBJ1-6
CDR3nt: TGTGCCAGCCGCCAGGGCCGGGGATGGTCACCCCTCCACTTT
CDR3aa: CASRQGRGWSPLHF

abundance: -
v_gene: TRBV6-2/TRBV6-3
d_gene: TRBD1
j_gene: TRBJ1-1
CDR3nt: TGTGCCAGCAGGGGGGACAGGGGGCCGGTCATGAACACTGAAGCTTTCTTT
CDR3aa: CASRGDRGPVMNTEAFF

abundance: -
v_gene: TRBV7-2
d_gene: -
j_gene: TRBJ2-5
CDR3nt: TGTGCCAGCAGTGGACAATCTCTTGGGACCCAGTACTTC
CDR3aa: CASSGQSLGTQYF